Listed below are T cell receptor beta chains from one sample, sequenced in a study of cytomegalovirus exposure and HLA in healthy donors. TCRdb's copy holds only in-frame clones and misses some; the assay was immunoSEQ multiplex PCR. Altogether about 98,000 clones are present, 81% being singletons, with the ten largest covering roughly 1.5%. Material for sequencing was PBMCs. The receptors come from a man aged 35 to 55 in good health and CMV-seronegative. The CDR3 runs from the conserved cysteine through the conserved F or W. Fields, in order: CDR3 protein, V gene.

CDR3 protein: CASSLVGVEAFF
V gene: TRBV7-9

CDR3 protein: CASSSTRQGALNEQFF
V gene: TRBV11-2

CDR3 protein: CASSLVLSSNQPQHF
V gene: TRBV7-8

CDR3 protein: CASSQPRGGAYNEQFF
V gene: TRBV4-3

CDR3 protein: CASSKDRGGYEQYF
V gene: TRBV6-5

CDR3 protein: CASSTIVDTQYF
V gene: TRBV5-6

CDR3 protein: CASSQDRGHGDTQYF
V gene: TRBV6-5

CDR3 protein: CASSLALGPTGVGTQYF
V gene: TRBV11-2

CDR3 protein: CASSSRDRGGKGYTF
V gene: TRBV19

CDR3 protein: CASAEVGSSGNTIYF
V gene: TRBV19

CDR3 protein: CASSLEQVSYEQYF
V gene: TRBV7-8

CDR3 protein: CASARDSSGYTF
V gene: TRBV12-5

CDR3 protein: CASSPRREGYGYTF
V gene: TRBV18

CDR3 protein: CASRRGQGFSDTQYF
V gene: TRBV19

CDR3 protein: CASSLPFGTTLKTQYF
V gene: TRBV7-2

CDR3 protein: CASSLDGGGTEAFF
V gene: TRBV28

CDR3 protein: CASSAPGGGGMSTDTQYF
V gene: TRBV9

CDR3 protein: CASSGDTQYF
V gene: TRBV19

CDR3 protein: CASSTFVDRETGELFF
V gene: TRBV9

CDR3 protein: CASSEAGGSYTQYF
V gene: TRBV6-1

CDR3 protein: CSVGKGNYGYTF
V gene: TRBV29-1

CDR3 protein: CASSGETGNTGELFF
V gene: TRBV2

CDR3 protein: CSPLLCGNQPQHF
V gene: TRBV29-1

CDR3 protein: CSASSGGEFF
V gene: TRBV20-1

CDR3 protein: CASSLGGNGYTF
V gene: TRBV5-1

CDR3 protein: CASSPGQNYGYTF
V gene: TRBV18

CDR3 protein: CASSSDTNNEQFF
V gene: TRBV7-2